This T cell receptor (beta chain) emerged from a study of T cells in Graves' hyperthyroidism and ophthalmopathy. This clonotype appeared once. The source material, RNA transcripts, was used to amplify TCR beta CDR3 regions. TCR CDR3 regions were first amplified by RT-PCR with HTBI primers. TCRdb reprocessed the multiplex PCR reads with MiXCR, giving one entry per CDR3 protein. The repertoire has 700,000 to 850,000 distinct CDR3 sequences, 35% of them found once; the top ten carry roughly 30%. Sequencing was performed on blood. The receptor was derived from a woman in her thirties or forties with Graves' hyperthyroidism.

In DNA form, the CDR3 reads TGCAGCGTTGAGGCCCCACAGGGAGCTAGCGACTACAATGAGCAGTTCTTC. Translation: CSVEAPQGASDYNEQFF. The chain recombines TRBV29-1 with TRBJ2-1, with D tentatively TRBD1 or TRBD2 (6 bases each). The CDR3 length is 17 residues. CDR1 is SQVTM and CDR2 is ANQGSEA in the germline V gene. Trimming stripped 3 bases from V and 3 bases from J, with 21 bases between.